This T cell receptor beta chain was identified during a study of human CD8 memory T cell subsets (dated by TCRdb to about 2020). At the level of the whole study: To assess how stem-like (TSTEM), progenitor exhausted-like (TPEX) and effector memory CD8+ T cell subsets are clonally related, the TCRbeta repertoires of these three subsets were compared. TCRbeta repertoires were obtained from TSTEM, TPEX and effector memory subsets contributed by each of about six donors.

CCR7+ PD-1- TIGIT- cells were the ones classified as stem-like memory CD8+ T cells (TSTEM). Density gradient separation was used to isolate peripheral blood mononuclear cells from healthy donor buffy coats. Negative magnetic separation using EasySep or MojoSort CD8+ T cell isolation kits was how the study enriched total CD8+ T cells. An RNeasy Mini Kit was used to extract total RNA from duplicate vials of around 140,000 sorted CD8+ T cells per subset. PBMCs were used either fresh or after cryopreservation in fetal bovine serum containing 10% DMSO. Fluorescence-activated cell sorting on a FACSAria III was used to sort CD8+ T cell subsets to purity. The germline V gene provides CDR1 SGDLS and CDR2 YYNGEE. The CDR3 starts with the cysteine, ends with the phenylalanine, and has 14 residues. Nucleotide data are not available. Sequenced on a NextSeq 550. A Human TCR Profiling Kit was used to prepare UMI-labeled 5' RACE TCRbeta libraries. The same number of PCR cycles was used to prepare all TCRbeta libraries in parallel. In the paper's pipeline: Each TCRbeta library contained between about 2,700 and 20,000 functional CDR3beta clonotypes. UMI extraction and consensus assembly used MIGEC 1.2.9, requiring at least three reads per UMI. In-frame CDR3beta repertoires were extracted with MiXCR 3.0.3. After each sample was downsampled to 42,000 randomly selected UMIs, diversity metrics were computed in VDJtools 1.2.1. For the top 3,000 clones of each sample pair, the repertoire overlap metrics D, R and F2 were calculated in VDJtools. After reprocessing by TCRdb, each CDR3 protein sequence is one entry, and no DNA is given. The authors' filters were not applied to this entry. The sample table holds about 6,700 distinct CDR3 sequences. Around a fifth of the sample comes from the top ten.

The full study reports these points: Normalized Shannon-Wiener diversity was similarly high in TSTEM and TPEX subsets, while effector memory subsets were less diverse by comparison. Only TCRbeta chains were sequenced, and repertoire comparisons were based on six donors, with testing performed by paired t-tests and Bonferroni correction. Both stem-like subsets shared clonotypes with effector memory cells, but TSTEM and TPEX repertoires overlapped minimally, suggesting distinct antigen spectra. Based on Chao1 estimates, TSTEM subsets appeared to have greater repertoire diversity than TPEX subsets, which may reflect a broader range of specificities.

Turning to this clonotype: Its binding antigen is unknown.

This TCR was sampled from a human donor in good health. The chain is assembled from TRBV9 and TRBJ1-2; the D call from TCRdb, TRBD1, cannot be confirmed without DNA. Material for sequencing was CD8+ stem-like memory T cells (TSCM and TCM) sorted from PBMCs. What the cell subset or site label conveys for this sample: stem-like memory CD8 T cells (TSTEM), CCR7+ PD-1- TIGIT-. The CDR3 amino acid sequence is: CASSGVRGNYGYTF.